This T cell receptor beta chain was found in a study of identifying expanded T cells in peripheral blood. Study-wide results and caveats: Across healthy donors, higher total template counts meant significantly greater approximately 2-week count variance. Technical replicates showed about 1.1 changed clones; approximately 2 weeks about 16; four weeks 19.

TCRdb's table, derived via immunoSEQ multiplex PCR, lists solely in-frame clones and lacks some. This table holds around 95,000 clones, approximately 89% found once. This clone appeared a single time. Antigen: not known. During the collection period, no donor immune events like infections were recorded. Germline V gives CDR1 ENHRY, CDR2 SYGVKD. This CDR3 is 16 amino acids long. Unmatched junction bases numbered 11, after V lost 0 bases and J lost 7 bases. The receptor comes from a person aged 18-70 years in good health. This chain uses TRBV10-3 with TRBJ2-7, with 8 bases fitting TRBD1. Sequencing used blood. The DNA for the CDR3 is TGTGCCATCAGTGAGTCCGAGAGACAGGGGCTGAGAGAGCAGTACTTC. Protein sequence: CAISESERQGLREQYF.